The present T cell receptor (beta chain) was sequenced within a study of long-term antiretroviral therapy in people with HIV. V lost 4 bases and J lost 3; bases outside the gene matches: 1. The CDR3 covers 14 residues. The germline V gene has CDR1 SGHVS and CDR2 FQNEAQ. The study drew at least one pre-ART and at least two post-ART PBMC samples from every donor. Notes on the study in general: Diversity increased after ART yet remained lower than in transplant donor controls. Dominating the repertoire at all time points were the clones that expanded before ART. Documentation of ART adherence, viral resistance or therapy changes was absent.

Note on this clone: The antigen is undetermined.

Survey-level resolution applied to immunoSEQ assay v3.0. The method was immunoSEQ multiplex PCR; TCRdb's version includes in-frame clones alone and lacks a portion of them. The sample lists 30,000 to 35,000 clones, around 94% occurring once. This sequence originates from a woman in her forties or fifties with HIV. V and J are TRBV7-8 and TRBJ1-1; 11 bases map to TRBD1. The sequenced sample was unsorted PBMCs, obtained about 5.1 years after starting antiretroviral therapy. The CDR3: CASSSDRGHTEAFF. Here the CDR3 DNA reads TGTGCCAGCAGCTCGGACAGGGGGCACACTGAAGCTTTCTTT.